Presented here are 24 T cell receptor beta chains from one specimen sequenced in a study of CD8 T cells in ankylosing spondylitis. TCRdb fed the 5' RACE reads into MiXCR, producing one record per CDR3 protein. The table includes 150,000 to 200,000 distinct CDR3 sequences, around a tenth detected once. The sequencing input was blood, either unsorted or a sorted T cell fraction (not recorded which). All receptors come from a male donor with ankylosing spondylitis or in good health (not recorded which).

This clonotype occurred a few times. The chain uses TRBV14 and TRBJ2-1; the match to TRBD2 covers 8 bases. CDR1 is SGHDN, CDR2 FVKESK, per germline. The V and J ends lost 4 bases and 1 base, in that order; junction bases with no gene match: 3. The CDR3 has 15 residues. DNA of the CDR3: TGTGCCAGCAGCCGAGTAGCGGGATCCTACAATGAGCAGTTCTTC. Protein sequence: CASSRVAGSYNEQFF.

The rearrangement uses TRBV5-1 and TRBJ2-1; the D gene is possibly TRBD2 (6 bases). The germline CDR1 and CDR2 sequences are SGHRS and YFSETQ. This CDR3 is 17 amino acids long. Trimming took 4 bases from V and 2 from J, leaving 19 bases between them. CDR3 nucleotides: TGCGCCAGCAGCCCTCGGGGGATCGGGGAGGCCTACAATGAGCAGTTCTTC. Its protein product is CASSPRGIGEAYNEQFF. Supplemented by reference TRBV5-1 and TRBJ2-1, the full variable domain reads KAGVTQTPRYLIKTRGQQVTLSCSPISGHRSVSWYQQTPGQGLQFLFEYFSETQRNKGNFPGRFSGRQFSNSRSEMNVSTLELGDSALYLCASSPRGIGEAYNEQFFGPGTRLTVL.

This clonotype came up many times. The chain combines TRBV27 with TRBJ1-1, with 11 nucleotides matching TRBD1. Trimming cost V 5 bases and J 4 bases; bases outside gene matches: 6. There are 15 residues in the CDR3. Germline V gene sequence: CDR1 MNHEY, CDR2 SMNVEV (reference sequence). CDR3 nucleotide sequence: TGTGCCAGCAGTACTCGGGGGACAGGGGGCACTGAAGCTTTCTTT. Protein product: CASSTRGTGGTEAFF.

This clonotype has only a few counts. This chain connects TRBV29-1 to TRBJ2-2; D possibly corresponds to TRBD1 (6 bases). From germline, CDR1 is SQVTM and CDR2 ANQGSEA. The V and J ends lost 6 bases and 5 bases respectively, with 16 bases between them. CDR3 size: 14 residues. The CDR3 reads CSVHPTGGTGELFF. CDR3 nucleotide sequence: TGCAGCGTGCACCCGACAGGAGGAACCGGGGAGCTGTTTTTT.

At least ten counts were recorded for this clonotype. The J gene is TRBJ2-3, the V gene TRBV6-1; perhaps TRBD2 as D (6 bases). The CDR3 length is 13 residues. The V end was cut by 6 bases, the J end by 4 bases, with 11 bases between. CDR1 is MNHNS and CDR2 is SASEGT in the germline V gene. The CDR3 here is CASRPPGADTQYF. The DNA of the CDR3 is TGTGCCAGCAGACCACCGGGAGCAGATACGCAGTATTTT.

This clonotype was seen more than once but under ten times. The J gene is TRBJ1-1, the V gene TRBV28; 11 nucleotides line up with TRBD1. J gave up 0 bases and V 11 bases, and 8 bases lay outside the gene matches. Germline V gives CDR1 MDHEN, CDR2 SYDVKM. The CDR3 consists of 15 residues. The CDR3 DNA reads as TGTGCCTCCGGGGGGACAGGGGGGATGAACACTGAAGCTTTCTTT. Translation gives CASGGTGGMNTEAFF.

This chain links TRBV5-1 with TRBJ1-2; a weak D match, TRBD1 (6 bases). CDR3 length equals 15 residues. The germline V gene has CDR1 SGHRS and CDR2 YFSETQ. V was trimmed by 4 bases and J by 1 base, leaving 14 bases between them. CDR3 sequence: CASSPRTDFNYGYTF. CDR3 in DNA: TGCGCCAGCAGCCCCCGGACAGACTTTAACTATGGCTACACCTTC.

This sequence joins TRBV7-2 and TRBJ1-1, with D unresolved. V lost 1 base to trimming and J lost 4 bases, with 10 bases between them. Germline assignment: CDR1 SGHTA and CDR2 FQGNSA. This CDR3 has 14 residues. CDR3 protein: CASSLDHGSTEAFF. Written as DNA, the CDR3 is TGTGCCAGCAGCTTAGACCACGGCAGCACTGAAGCTTTCTTT.

The chain combines TRBV4-1 with TRBJ1-2; tentatively, D is TRBD1 (5 bases). CDR1 is MGHRA and CDR2 is YSYEKL in the germline V gene. The CDR3 has 18 residues. The V end lost 4 bases, the J end lost 8 bases, and 29 bases lay between the germline ends. The CDR3 sequence is CASSLIVPGPEREFGYTF. The CDR3 DNA reads TGCGCCAGCAGCCTCATAGTCCCGGGACCAGAGAGGGAATTCGGCTACACCTTC.

This clonotype was seen many times. The chain combines TRBV5-8 with TRBJ2-5; TRBD2 aligns across 13 bases. The germline V gene encodes CDR1 SGHTS and CDR2 YDEGEE. CDR3 size: 16 residues. V dropped 4 bases and J dropped 5; count of bases not matched to a gene: 8. Written as DNA, the CDR3 is TGTGCCAGCAGCCCCCGACCGGGACTAGCGGGGGAGACCCAGTACTTC. Encoded protein: CASSPRPGLAGETQYF.

Details on this clonotype: A much larger clone differs from this one at a single base, so this may be a read error. The genes are TRBV5-1 and TRBJ2-2; D not certain. Germline-derived CDR1 and CDR2 are SGHRS and YFSETQ. The CDR3 extends over 12 amino acids. In DNA form, the CDR3 reads TGCGCCATCTCAAGAGACACCGCGGAGCTGTTTTTT. It is translated as CAISRDTAELFF.

As concerns this clonotype: A junction boundary mismatches the germline segment, possibly from a read error. This chain joins TRBV11-2 and TRBJ1-4, with 8 bases lining up with TRBD1. Germline assignment: CDR1 SGHAT and CDR2 FQNNGV. The CDR3 has 17 amino acids. The CDR3 DNA reads as TGTGCCAGCAGCTTAGGCCGACAGGGGTCAACTAATGAAAAACTGCTTTTT. It translates to CASSLGRQGSTNEKLLF.

This clonotype appeared many times. The genes are TRBV3-1 and TRBJ2-3; D is perhaps TRBD1 (5 bases). V lost 8 bases to trimming and J lost 2 bases, with 11 bases between them. CDR3 length: 13 residues. The germline V gene encodes CDR1 LGHDT and CDR2 YNNKEL (reference sequence). The CDR3 loop reads CASSETATDTQYF. For the CDR3, the DNA is TGTGCCAGCTCTGAGACAGCCACAGATACGCAGTATTTT.

The chain couples TRBV28 to TRBJ2-7; D might be TRBD1 (6 bases). Per germline, CDR1 MDHEN and CDR2 SYDVKM. The CDR3 covers 15 residues. The germline V and J ends were trimmed by 5 bases and 6 bases, with 20 bases remaining between them. CDR3 sequence: CASSDPRGALVEQYF. The CDR3 region has the DNA TGTGCCAGCAGTGACCCCAGGGGCGCCTTGGTCGAGCAGTACTTC.

The genes are TRBV27 and TRBJ2-3; 7 bases map to TRBD2. V trimming: 5 bases; J trimming: 1 base; junction bases outside the gene matches: 12. Germline loops: CDR1 MNHEY, CDR2 SMNVEV (reference sequence). The CDR3 sequence is 17 residues long. CDR3 in amino acids: CASSDPVTSSGTDTQYF. The CDR3 region has the DNA TGTGCCAGCAGTGACCCCGTGACTAGCTCGGGCACAGATACGCAGTATTTT.

This clonotype has more than one count but fewer than ten. J is TRBJ2-7 and V is TRBV20-1; D gene uncertain. The CDR3 has 12 residues. Germline CDR1 DFQATT, CDR2 SNEGSKA (reference sequence). The V gene lost 0 bases and the J gene lost 5 bases, with 8 bases spanning the gap. The DNA of the CDR3 is TGCAGTGCTAGAGAATTACGGGACGAGCAGTACTTC. Translation: CSARELRDEQYF.

This chain connects TRBV10-2 to TRBJ2-7; D possibly uses TRBD1 or TRBD2 (5 bases each). This CDR3 comprises 14 residues. In germline, CDR1 is WSHSY, CDR2 SAAADI. The V and J ends lost 3 bases and 5 bases respectively, with 14 bases between them. The CDR3 loop is CASSDKGRGDEQYF. The CDR3 nucleotides read TGCGCCAGCAGTGATAAGGGACGAGGGGACGAGCAGTACTTC.

This clonotype was counted a few times. The rearrangement links TRBV7-2 to TRBJ2-7, with 11 positions matching TRBD2. The CDR3 has 15 amino acids. V lost 6 bases to trimming and J lost 4 bases; unmatched junction nucleotides: 8. Germline CDR1 is SGHTA and CDR2 is FQGNSA. The CDR3, as DNA: TGTGCCAGCAGACTTACTAGCGGGAGTGGGTACGAGCAGTACTTC. This encodes CASRLTSGSGYEQYF.

The sample holds many counts of this clonotype. The V gene is TRBV5-8, the J gene TRBJ2-5; D remains unclear. The CDR3 covers 13 residues. Per germline, CDR1 SGHTS and CDR2 YDEGEE. Deletions cut 3 bases from V and 7 bases from J, with 13 bases between. CDR3 sequence reads: CASSSGPRWTQYF. The CDR3 nucleotides read TGTGCCAGCAGCTCCGGGCCCCGGTGGACCCAGTACTTC.

The table lists this clonotype with a few counts. The chain recombines TRBV28 with TRBJ1-4; 7 positions match TRBD1. This CDR3 has 16 residues. V shed 6 bases, J shed 4 bases, and the junction held 11 bases outside the gene matches. Germline V gene data show CDR1 as MDHEN and CDR2 as SYDVKM. CDR3 coding DNA: TGTGCCAGCAGGACCCCGGGGTCAGGGGGTAATGAAAAACTGTTTTTT. Its translation is CASRTPGSGGNEKLFF. Using reference TRBV28 and TRBJ1-4 for the parts outside the CDR3, the full variable domain is DVKVTQSSRYLVKRTGEKVFLECVQDMDHENMFWYRQDPGLGLRLIYFSYDVKMKEKGDIPEGYSVSREKKERFSLILESASTNQTSMYLCASRTPGSGGNEKLFFGSGTQLSVL.

Note on this clonotype: One base away lies a much larger clone, so this may be a sequencing read error. This chain links TRBV5-1 with TRBJ2-2; D is perhaps TRBD2 (5 bases). CDR1 is SGHRS and CDR2 is YFSETQ in the germline V gene. The CDR3 sequence is 16 residues long. The CDR3 bases are TGCGCCAGCAGCTTTGCATCGGGTAGAAACACCGGGGAGCTGCTTTTT. Amino acid sequence: CASSFASGRNTGELLF.

This clonotype was counted at least ten times. Here the CDR3 DNA reads TGTGCCAGCAGTTACTCGCGGGACAGCTACGAGCAGTACTTC. Amino acids: CASSYSRDSYEQYF. The V and J genes are TRBV6-5 and TRBJ2-7; tentatively, D is TRBD1 (7 bases). This CDR3 spans 14 amino acids. Trimming left V 0 bases short and J 3 bases short, with 9 bases between. Germline CDR1 is MNHEY and CDR2 is SVGAGI.

This clonotype was observed many times. V usage is TRBV6-1 and J usage is TRBJ2-2, with 8 bases aligning to TRBD1. CDR1 is MNHNS and CDR2 is SASEGT in the germline V gene. The CDR3 has 16 amino acids. V was pared by 7 bases and J by 5 bases, with 12 bases of the junction left unmatched. The CDR3 region has the DNA TGTGCCAGCACCAGACGGACAGGGACGCGTACCGGGGAGCTGTTTTTT. Its protein product is CASTRRTGTRTGELFF.

This clonotype was found a few times. The chain uses TRBV5-5 and TRBJ2-1, with D perhaps matching TRBD1 or TRBD2 (5 bases each). The CDR3 has 17 residues. The V gene lost 4 bases and the J gene lost 0 bases, with 17 bases spanning the gap. Per the germline V gene, CDR1 is SGHKS and CDR2 is YYEKEE (reference sequence). The CDR3 nucleotides read TGTGCCAGCAGCGTTACAGGCGGGCCGAGCTCCTACAATGAGCAGTTCTTC. Translating gives CASSVTGGPSSYNEQFF.